A single sample is the source of the 30 T cell receptor beta chains below, sequenced in a study of blood T cell repertoires in COVID-19. This table comes from immunoSEQ multiplex PCR, and its TCRdb copy is limited to in-frame clones, with some not included. This table has approximately 500,000 clones, 70% to 90% appearing once. The specimen sequenced was peripheral blood. The receptor set was obtained from a human donor in a cohort sampled during active COVID-19.

The gene calls are TRBV4-2 and TRBJ2-7; possibly TRBD2 for D (5 bases). In germline, CDR1 is LGHNA, CDR2 YNFKEQ. The CDR3 totals 16 residues. V was clipped by 3 bases and J by 3 bases, with 18 bases between them. DNA of the CDR3: TGTGCCAGCAGCCATGAATCAGGAGGCGGTAACTACGAGCAGTACTTC. Translating gives CASSHESGGGNYEQYF.

There are a few counts of this clone. V gene TRBV7-2 combines with J gene TRBJ2-2; 9 bases fit TRBD2. Germline trimming cut 4 bases from V and 6 bases from J; bases unmatched to any gene: 6. CDR3 length equals 15 residues. Germline CDR1 reads SGHTA; CDR2 reads FQGNSA. The CDR3 is CASSSRVAGAGELFF. Here the CDR3 DNA reads TGTGCCAGCAGCTCCCGGGTAGCGGGAGCCGGGGAGCTGTTTTTT.

V usage is TRBV2 and J usage is TRBJ2-3; D is uncertain. Germline values: CDR1 SNHLY, CDR2 FYNNEI. The CDR3 totals 16 residues. The germline V and J ends were trimmed by 4 bases and 3 bases, with 17 bases remaining between them. The CDR3 DNA reads TGTGCCAGCAGTGTCCGTCCTTACATGGTTACAGATACGCAGTATTTT. Translation gives CASSVRPYMVTDTQYF.

In DNA form, the CDR3 reads TGTGCCAGCAGCGACTTACAGGGGGGGGCAAATTCACCCCTCCACTTT. Translated: CASSDLQGGANSPLHF. The V call is TRBV27, the J call TRBJ1-6, with 8 bases fitting TRBD1. This CDR3 is 16 amino acids long. Germline V gives CDR1 MNHEY, CDR2 SMNVEV (reference sequence). Unmatched junction bases numbered 11, after V lost 6 bases and J lost 7 bases.

The genes are TRBV10-3 and TRBJ2-2; tentatively, D is TRBD2 (6 bases). The germline gives CDR1 ENHRY, CDR2 SYGVKD. Trimming took 3 bases from V and 2 from J, leaving 16 bases between them. The CDR3 is made up of 17 amino acids. The DNA of the CDR3 is TGTGCCATCAGTGAATCCCGCGGGGATATTAACACCGGGGAGCTGTTTTTT. It yields the protein CAISESRGDINTGELFF.

This clone appeared a few times. The J gene is TRBJ1-6, the V gene TRBV16, with D unresolved. The CDR3 runs to 14 residues. CDR1 is KGHSY and CDR2 is FQNENV in the germline V gene. V shed 4 bases and J shed 3 bases, with 7 bases lying between them. CDR3 DNA: TGTGCCAGCAGCCCAGGACTCTATAATTCACCCCTCCACTTT. This encodes CASSPGLYNSPLHF. The full variable domain, rest sourced from reference TRBV16 and TRBJ1-6, is GEEVAQTPKHLVRGEGQKAKLYCAPIKGHSYVFWYQQVLKNEFKFLISFQNENVFDETGMPKERFSAKCLPNSPCSLEIQATKLEDSAVYFCASSPGLYNSPLHFGNGTRLTVT.

V and J are TRBV21-1 and TRBJ2-7; the table calls TRBD1, which could not be checked here. TRBV21-1 is flagged as a pseudogene. The CDR3 is 15 residues long. The CDR3 reads CASSKVKGRLGEQYF. The CDR3 DNA follows: TGTGCCAGCAGCAAAGTTAAGGGGCGTCTTGGCGAGCAGTACTTC.

J is TRBJ1-2 and V is TRBV2; 10 nucleotides align to TRBD1. Germline CDR1 SNHLY, CDR2 FYNNEI. V shed 9 bases, J shed 8 bases, and the junction held 6 bases outside the gene matches. The CDR3 is 12 amino acids. DNA for the CDR3: TGTGCCAGTAGGACAGGGGGAGAAGGCTACACCTTC. It codes for CASRTGGEGYTF.

The gene calls are TRBV3-1 (or the pseudogene TRBV3-2) and TRBJ2-1; 7 bases match TRBD2. V shed 6 bases, J shed 7 bases, and the junction held 6 bases outside the gene matches. CDR1 is LGHDT and CDR2 is YNNKEL in the germline V gene (reference sequence). CDR3 length: 13 amino acids. This chain's CDR3 is CASRLAVMNEQFF. DNA for the CDR3: TGTGCCAGCAGGCTAGCGGTGATGAATGAGCAGTTCTTC.

The J gene is TRBJ1-2, the V gene TRBV30, with D possibly TRBD1 on 5 matching bases. The CDR3 totals 13 residues. Trimming shortened V by 0 bases and J by 7 bases, and 12 bases separated the two germline ends. The germline gives CDR1 GTSNPN, CDR2 SVGIG (reference sequence). The DNA of the CDR3 is TGTGCCTGGAGTGTACTTGTGCAGGGTGGCTACACCTTC. This sequence encodes CAWSVLVQGGYTF.

The rearrangement uses TRBV7-8 and TRBJ2-3; 7 bases match TRBD2. V shed 1 base, J shed 4 bases, and the junction held 11 bases outside the gene matches. This CDR3 is 17 amino acids long. The germline V gene encodes CDR1 SGHVS and CDR2 FQNEAQ. The DNA of the CDR3 is TGTGCCAGCAGCTTAGTCCCCGGGACTACGGTCCCAGATACGCAGTATTTT. Its translation: CASSLVPGTTVPDTQYF.

This chain links TRBV30 with TRBJ2-3; TRBD1 is a possible D gene (6 bases). Germline-derived CDR1 and CDR2 are GTSNPN and SVGIG (reference sequence). This CDR3 has 13 amino acids. V was pared by 4 bases and J by 6 bases, with 14 bases between. The CDR3 protein is CAWKPLGADTQYF. CDR3 bases: TGTGCCTGGAAACCCCTGGGGGCGGATACGCAGTATTTT. The whole variable domain, filled in from reference TRBV30 and TRBJ2-3, reads SQTIHQWPATLVQPVGSPLSLECTVEGTSNPNLYWYRQAAGRGLQLLFYSVGIGQISSEVPQNLSASRPQDRQFILSSKKLLLSDSGFYLCAWKPLGADTQYFGPGTRLTVL.

The V call is TRBV6-2 or TRBV6-3, the J call TRBJ1-2; 7 bases match TRBD1. Germline V gene sequence: CDR1 MNHEY, CDR2 SVGEGT. V trimming: 2 bases; J trimming: 6 bases; junction bases outside the gene matches: 3. This CDR3 is built from 13 residues. Here the CDR3 reads CASSYLGQNGYTF. CDR3 in DNA: TGTGCCAGCAGTTACCTGGGACAGAATGGCTACACCTTC.

The rearrangement uses TRBV7-2 and TRBJ2-4; D remains unclear. V lost 4 bases and J lost 7, with 5 bases in between. CDR3 length: 11 residues. Looked up from germline, CDR1 is SGHTA and CDR2 is FQGNSA. The CDR3 nucleotides are TGTGCCAGCAGCTCACGGAACATTCAGTACTTC. Encoded protein: CASSSRNIQYF.

The chain employs TRBV6-5 and TRBJ1-1, with 9 positions matching TRBD1. There are 16 residues in the CDR3. V lost 4 bases, J lost 1 base, and 7 bases stayed unmatched. Per germline, CDR1 MNHEY and CDR2 SVGAGI. CDR3 bases: TGTGCCAGCAGTTCGCCAGACAGGGGGGAGAACACTGAAGCTTTCTTT. This sequence encodes CASSSPDRGENTEAFF.

The CDR3: CASSVLAGGPGNIQYF. CDR3 nucleotides: TGCGCCAGCAGCGTACTAGCGGGAGGGCCGGGAAACATTCAGTACTTC. The genes are TRBV5-1 and TRBJ2-4; TRBD2 agrees at 13 bases. The ends lost 4 bases at V and 6 bases at J; junction bases unmatched: 7. Germline-derived CDR1 and CDR2 are SGHRS and YFSETQ. The CDR3 sequence is 16 residues long.

The chain recombines TRBV24-1 with TRBJ2-2; the D gene is possibly TRBD1 (6 bases). Germline CDR1 is KGHDR and CDR2 is SFDVKD. V was clipped by 5 bases and J by 4 bases, with 13 bases between them. The CDR3 is 15 amino acids. The CDR3 here is CATSAAGAGTGELFF. CDR3 nucleotides: TGTGCCACCAGTGCTGCAGGGGCGGGCACCGGGGAGCTGTTTTTT.

The chain employs TRBV28 and TRBJ1-6; no firm D call. The germline V gene has CDR1 MDHEN and CDR2 SYDVKM. This CDR3 is 17 amino acids long. Trimming stripped 7 bases from V and 4 bases from J, with 20 bases between. CDR3 bases: TGTGCCAGCACCCCTGGGTTGAATTGGAGTTATAATTCACCCCTCCACTTT. It is translated as CASTPGLNWSYNSPLHF.

This rearrangement joins TRBV9 to TRBJ2-5; the match to TRBD1 covers 7 bases. CDR3 length equals 14 residues. Per the germline V gene, CDR1 is SGDLS and CDR2 is YYNGEE. After removal of 0 bases from V and 5 bases from J, the junction contained 4 bases not matched to a gene. For the CDR3, the DNA is TGTGCCAGCAGCGTAGGAGGGGGCCGTGAGACCCAGTACTTC. This codes for CASSVGGGRETQYF.

This chain links TRBV20-1 with TRBJ1-2; tentative D call: TRBD1 (5 bases). Germline values: CDR1 DFQATT, CDR2 SNEGSKA (reference sequence). The length of the CDR3 is 10 residues. As DNA, the CDR3 is TGCAGCACTGTGGGGGGAGGCTACACCTTC. This encodes CSTVGGGYTF.

This chain links TRBV19 with TRBJ2-1; possibly TRBD2 for D (6 bases). Germline CDR1 LNHDA, CDR2 SQIVND (reference sequence). There are 15 residues in the CDR3. Deletions cut 0 bases from V and 7 bases from J, with 13 bases between. The CDR3, as DNA: TGTGCCAGTAGTATAGACGGGGGAGTGGCTAATGAGCAGTTCTTC. It encodes CASSIDGGVANEQFF. Full variable domain (remainder filled in from reference TRBV19 and TRBJ2-1): DGGITQSPKYLFRKEGQNVTLSCEQNLNHDAMYWYRQDPGQGLRLIYYSQIVNDFQKGDIAEGYSVSREKKESFPLTVTSAQKNPTAFYLCASSIDGGVANEQFFGPGTRLTVL.

The chain recombines TRBV19 with TRBJ2-4; no firm D call. V lost 5 bases and J lost 5, with 16 bases in between. The length of the CDR3 is 15 residues. The germline V gene encodes CDR1 LNHDA and CDR2 SQIVND (reference sequence). Written as DNA, the CDR3 is TGTGCCAGTAGTGTCCCTCCGGGTTCGCAAAACATTCAGTACTTC. It specifies CASSVPPGSQNIQYF.

This rearrangement joins TRBV10-3 to TRBJ2-1; 9 bases match TRBD2. The junction had 11 bases not matched to a gene; V was cut back by 6 bases and J by 8 bases. The CDR3 length is 15 residues. CDR1 is ENHRY, CDR2 SYGVKD, per germline. The CDR3 nucleotides read TGTGCCATCAGAGGGCCTAGCGGGAAATACGATGAGCAGTTCTTC. Protein sequence: CAIRGPSGKYDEQFF.

This chain links TRBV19 with TRBJ2-1; 7 bases map to TRBD2. This CDR3 comprises 15 residues. Germline CDR1 reads LNHDA; CDR2 reads SQIVND (reference sequence). V lost 3 bases and J lost 15; bases outside the gene matches: 17. The CDR3 bases are TGTGCCAGTAGTATTAGCGCCCAGCGGGGCCAATTAAGGTTCTTC. It specifies CASSISAQRGQLRFF.

The rearrangement uses TRBV7-2 and TRBJ2-4; TRBD1 might be the D (5 bases). The CDR3 covers 13 residues. Germline assignment: CDR1 SGHTA and CDR2 FQGNSA. Trimming removed 1 base from V and 8 bases from J, with 9 bases in between. CDR3 sequence: CASSLGQQDIQYF. The DNA for the CDR3 is TGTGCCAGCAGCTTAGGACAGCAGGACATTCAGTACTTC.

CDR3 region: CASSSEDRAITEAFF. The CDR3 DNA follows: TGTGCCAGCAGCTCCGAAGACAGGGCGATAACTGAAGCTTTCTTT. The chain is built from TRBV5-4 and TRBJ1-1, with TRBD1 identical over 7 bases. Germline-derived CDR1 and CDR2 are SGHNT and YYREEE (reference sequence). The CDR3 is 15 residues long. The junction had 10 bases not matched to a gene; V was cut back by 3 bases and J by 5 bases.

DNA for the CDR3: TGTGCCAGCAGCTTGGTTAGCGGGACAGAAGGGGGGCAGTACTTC. Translated: CASSLVSGTEGGQYF. The V gene is TRBV5-6, the J gene TRBJ2-7, with a weak D call TRBD2 (8 bases). The V end lost 0 bases, the J end lost 9 bases, and 19 bases lay between the germline ends. This CDR3 is 15 amino acids long. From germline, CDR1 is SGHDT and CDR2 YYEEEE.

J is TRBJ2-7 and V is TRBV29-1; 13 bases agree with TRBD2. Germline V gene data show CDR1 as SQVTM and CDR2 as ANQGSEA. V was pared by 3 bases and J by 2 bases, with 4 bases of the junction left unmatched. The CDR3 contains 15 residues. The DNA for the CDR3 is TGCAGCGTTGATCGGACTAGCGGGGGCACCTACGAGCAGTACTTC. Translating gives CSVDRTSGGTYEQYF.

A single count supports this clone. The V and J genes are TRBV28 and TRBJ2-4; 7 bases align to TRBD2. V was pared by 2 bases and J by 6 bases, with 1 base of the junction left unmatched. From germline, CDR1 is MDHEN and CDR2 SYDVKM. The CDR3 covers 13 residues. The DNA for the CDR3 is TGTGCCAGCAGTTTAGGCGGGGGAAACATTCAGTACTTC. Translating gives CASSLGGGNIQYF.

The chain carries TRBV28 and TRBJ1-5; weak D call: TRBD1 (6 bases). CDR1 and CDR2 from the germline V gene are MDHEN and SYDVKM. The CDR3 totals 18 residues. V lost 4 bases, J lost 1 base, and 20 bases lay in between. As DNA, the CDR3 is TGTGCCAGCAGTTCCCAGGGGATTGGTGTCGGGAGCAATCAGCCCCAGCATTTT. Amino acid sequence: CASSSQGIGVGSNQPQHF.